Presented here are 13 T cell receptor beta chains from one specimen sequenced in a study of T cell changes during pregnancy in multiple sclerosis. The assay was immunoSEQ multiplex PCR, and TCRdb's table has in-frame clones only and misses some. The table records tens of thousands of clones, about nine tenths of them present only once. The sample in question was peripheral blood, obtained in the second trimester of pregnancy. Every receptor here comes from a female donor with multiple sclerosis, enrolled in a pregnancy study.

The chain links TRBV5-1 to TRBJ1-2; 9 bases agree with TRBD1. Trimming at V came to 4 bases and at J to 8 bases, leaving 12 bases not matched to a gene. CDR1 and CDR2 from the germline V gene are SGHRS and YFSETQ. The CDR3 is made up of 15 amino acids. This CDR3 reads CASSRLGDRAEGYTF. CDR3 nucleotide sequence: TGCGCCAGCAGCCGGCTCGGGGACAGGGCGGAAGGCTACACCTTC.

This rearrangement joins TRBV19 to TRBJ2-2; 10 bases align to TRBD2. The CDR3 is made up of 18 amino acids. V gave up 1 base and J gave up 0 bases; unmatched junction bases: 5. The germline gives CDR1 LNHDA, CDR2 SQIVND (reference sequence). This CDR3 reads CASSIGTSGAANTGELFF. In DNA, the CDR3 is TGTGCCAGTAGTATAGGCACTAGCGGGGCCGCGAACACCGGGGAGCTGTTTTTT.

This clone was detected only a few times. The genes are TRBV4-1 and TRBJ2-7; TRBD1 matches 8 bases. V was pared by 4 bases and J by 5 bases, with 10 bases of the junction left unmatched. The germline gives CDR1 MGHRA, CDR2 YSYEKL. The CDR3 spans 15 residues. Written as DNA, the CDR3 is TGCGCCAGCAGCCCCTGGACAGGGAAGGAGAACGAGCAGTACTTC. This encodes CASSPWTGKENEQYF.

The chain employs TRBV2 and TRBJ2-4, with 8 bases matching TRBD2. Germline CDR1 reads SNHLY; CDR2 reads FYNNEI. The CDR3 runs to 17 residues. The junction had 13 bases not matched to a gene; V was cut back by 4 bases and J by 5 bases. CDR3 DNA: TGTGCCAGCAGTGGGTTTGGGGCTAGCGGGCCACAAAACATTCAGTACTTC. Its protein is CASSGFGASGPQNIQYF.

This chain uses TRBV7-6 with TRBJ2-5; tentative D call: TRBD1 (5 bases). V was cut by 5 bases and J by 2 bases, with 15 bases left in between. Germline values: CDR1 SGHVS, CDR2 FNYEAQ. This CDR3 has 15 residues. The CDR3 region is CASSPSGQLQETQYF. Written as DNA, the CDR3 is TGTGCCAGCAGCCCCTCAGGACAACTTCAAGAGACCCAGTACTTC.

This rearrangement joins TRBV19 to TRBJ2-2; 7 bases fit TRBD1. The J segment lost 5 bases and the V segment lost 6 bases, leaving 6 bases of the junction unmatched. This CDR3 spans 14 amino acids. CDR1 LNHDA and CDR2 SQIVND come from the germline V gene (reference sequence). CDR3 residues: CASRRQGYTGELFF. In DNA, the CDR3 is TGTGCCAGTAGGAGACAGGGATATACCGGGGAGCTGTTTTTT.

This chain's CDR3 is CASKIGEGGVTQYF. The CDR3 DNA reads TGTGCCAGCAAGATAGGGGAAGGTGGCGTGACCCAGTACTTC. The rearrangement uses TRBV6-5 and TRBJ2-5; the D gene is possibly TRBD1 (5 bases). The V end was cut by 7 bases, the J end by 7 bases, with 19 bases between. CDR1 is MNHEY, CDR2 SVGAGI, per germline. The CDR3 is 14 residues long.

The chain uses TRBV18 and TRBJ2-5, with D perhaps TRBD2 (6 bases). CDR3 length equals 15 residues. V was trimmed by 1 base and J by 5 bases, leaving 14 bases between them. Germline CDR1 and CDR2: KGHSH and LQKENI. This chain's CDR3 is CASSPLVAEGETQYF. The CDR3 DNA is TGTGCCAGCTCACCACTCGTAGCGGAGGGGGAGACCCAGTACTTC.

Details on this clone: The germline gene is not matched at one end of the junction; a read error may be the cause. This chain's CDR3 is CASSNGANNEQFF. CDR3 nucleotide sequence: TGTGCTAGCAGCAACGGAGCTAACAATGAGCAGTTCTTC. The V and J genes are TRBV7-7 and TRBJ2-1; D remains ambiguous. Looked up from germline, CDR1 is SSHAT and CDR2 is FNYEAQ (reference sequence). The CDR3 sequence is 13 residues long.

This rearrangement joins TRBV6-5 to TRBJ2-5, with D maybe TRBD1 (6 bases). CDR3 size: 15 residues. Germline V lookup: CDR1 MNHEY, CDR2 SVGAGI. Trimming shortened V by 2 bases and J by 5 bases, and 15 bases separated the two germline ends. CDR3 residues: CASSYTTGIGETQYF. CDR3 DNA: TGTGCCAGCAGTTACACCACAGGGATCGGGGAGACCCAGTACTTC.

This clone came up a few times. The chain combines TRBV28 with TRBJ1-1, with D perhaps matching TRBD1 (6 bases). V was clipped by 6 bases and J by 2 bases, with 19 bases between them. The CDR3 runs to 16 residues. Germline CDR1 MDHEN, CDR2 SYDVKM. Written as DNA, the CDR3 is TGTGCCAGCAGATATCTTACAGGGTTAACAAACACTGAAGCTTTCTTT. Encoded protein: CASRYLTGLTNTEAFF. Full variable domain (outside the CDR3, taken from reference TRBV28 and TRBJ1-1): DVKVTQSSRYLVKRTGEKVFLECVQDMDHENMFWYRQDPGLGLRLIYFSYDVKMKEKGDIPEGYSVSREKKERFSLILESASTNQTSMYLCASRYLTGLTNTEAFFGQGTRLTVV.

The chain is built from TRBV9 and TRBJ2-5, with D tentatively TRBD1 (5 bases). Looked up from germline, CDR1 is SGDLS and CDR2 is YYNGEE. Between the trimmed V and J ends, which lost 7 bases and 0 bases, there was a span of 10 bases. This CDR3 is built from 13 residues. This CDR3 reads CASVGADQETQYF. The CDR3 DNA is TGTGCCAGCGTAGGGGCCGACCAAGAGACCCAGTACTTC.

In this sample, this clone turned up once. This sequence joins TRBV6-5 and TRBJ2-2; TRBD2 matches 12 bases. V lost 6 bases and J lost 1; bases outside the gene matches: 0. From germline, CDR1 is MNHEY and CDR2 SVGAGI. CDR3 length: 15 amino acids. CDR3 nucleotide sequence: TGTGCCAGCAGGGGACTAGCGGGGAACACCGGGGAGCTGTTTTTT. Its protein product is CASRGLAGNTGELFF.